The clone carrying this T cell receptor beta chain occurred a few times. Its specificity is unknown. This sample was included in a study of response to subunit inactivated influenza vaccine. TCRdb re-called the RT-PCR reads through MiXCR, storing one row per CDR3 protein. This table has about 500,000 distinct CDR3 sequences, about 15% appearing once. Whole-study findings and limits: That few new T cells are recruited by each seasonal influenza vaccination was the authors' suggestion.

Trimming removed 4 bases at V and 4 bases at J, with 22 bases between. CDR1 KGHDR and CDR2 SFDVKD come from the germline V gene. The CDR3 loop spans 18 amino acids. This sequence joins TRBV24-1 and TRBJ2-1; D not certain. The specimen comprised CD4+ T cells sorted from PBMCs, sampled about 24 months after vaccination. The origin of this receptor is a man aged 45 to 70 who received an inactivated influenza vaccine. CDR3 DNA: TGTGCCACCAGTGACCCCGCTTTACCTGCGGAAGGGTACAATGAGCAGTTCTTC. Translation gives CATSDPALPAEGYNEQFF.